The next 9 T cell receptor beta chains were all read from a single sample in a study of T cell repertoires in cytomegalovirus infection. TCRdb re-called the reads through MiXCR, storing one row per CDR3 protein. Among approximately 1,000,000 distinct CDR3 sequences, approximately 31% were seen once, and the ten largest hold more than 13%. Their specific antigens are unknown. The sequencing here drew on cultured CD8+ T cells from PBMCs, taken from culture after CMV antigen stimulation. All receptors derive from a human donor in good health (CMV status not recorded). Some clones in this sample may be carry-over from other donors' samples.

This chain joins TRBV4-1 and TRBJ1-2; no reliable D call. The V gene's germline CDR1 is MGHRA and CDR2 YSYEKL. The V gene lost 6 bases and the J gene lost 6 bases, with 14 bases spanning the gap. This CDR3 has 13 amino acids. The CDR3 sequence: CASRADPADGYTF. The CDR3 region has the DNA TGCGCCAGCAGGGCAGATCCTGCGGATGGCTACACCTTC.

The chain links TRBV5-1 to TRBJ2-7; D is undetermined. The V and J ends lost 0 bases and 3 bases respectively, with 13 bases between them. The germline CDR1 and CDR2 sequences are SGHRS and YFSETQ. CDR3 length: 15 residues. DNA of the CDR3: TGCGCCAGCAGCTTGGGAGACTCCACCCACTACGAGCAGTACTTC. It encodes CASSLGDSTHYEQYF.

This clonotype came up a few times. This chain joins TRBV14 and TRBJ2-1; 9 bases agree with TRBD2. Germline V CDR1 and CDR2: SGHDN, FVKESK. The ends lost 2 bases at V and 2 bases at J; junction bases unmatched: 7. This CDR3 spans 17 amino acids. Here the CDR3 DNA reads TGTGCCAGCAGCCAACTCTATAGCGGGGGCCCCTACAATGAGCAGTTCTTC. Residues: CASSQLYSGGPYNEQFF.

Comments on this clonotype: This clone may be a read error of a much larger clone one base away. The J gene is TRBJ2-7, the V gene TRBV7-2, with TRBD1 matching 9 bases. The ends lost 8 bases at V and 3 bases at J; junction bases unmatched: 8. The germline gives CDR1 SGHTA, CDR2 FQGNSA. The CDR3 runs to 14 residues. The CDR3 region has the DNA TGTGCCAGCTGCTGGCGGGGACAGGGCTACGAGCAGTACTTC. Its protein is CASCWRGQGYEQYF. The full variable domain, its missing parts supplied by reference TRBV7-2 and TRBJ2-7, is GAGVSQSPSNKVTEKGKDVELRCDPISGHTALYWYRQSLGQGLEFLIYFQGNSAPDKSGLPSDRFSAERTGGSVSTLTIQRTQQEDSAVYLCASCWRGQGYEQYFGPGTRLTVT.

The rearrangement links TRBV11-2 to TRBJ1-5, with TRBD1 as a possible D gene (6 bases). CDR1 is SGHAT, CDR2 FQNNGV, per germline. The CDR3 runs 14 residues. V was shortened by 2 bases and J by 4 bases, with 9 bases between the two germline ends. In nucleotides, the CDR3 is TGTGCCAGCAGCTTAAACAGGGAAAATCAGCCCCAGCATTTT. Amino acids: CASSLNRENQPQHF.

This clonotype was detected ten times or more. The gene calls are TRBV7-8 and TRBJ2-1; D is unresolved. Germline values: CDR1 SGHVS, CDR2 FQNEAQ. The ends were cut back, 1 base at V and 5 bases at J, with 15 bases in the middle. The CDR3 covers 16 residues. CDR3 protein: CASSLVSWMINNEQFF. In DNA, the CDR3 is TGTGCCAGCAGCTTAGTGAGTTGGATGATTAACAATGAGCAGTTCTTC.

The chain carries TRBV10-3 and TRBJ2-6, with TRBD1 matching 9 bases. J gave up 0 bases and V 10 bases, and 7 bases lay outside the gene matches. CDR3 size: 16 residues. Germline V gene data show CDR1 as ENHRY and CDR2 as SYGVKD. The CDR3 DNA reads TGTGCCAGCAGGACAGGGGACCCCTCTGGGGCCAACGTCCTGACTTTC. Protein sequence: CASRTGDPSGANVLTF.

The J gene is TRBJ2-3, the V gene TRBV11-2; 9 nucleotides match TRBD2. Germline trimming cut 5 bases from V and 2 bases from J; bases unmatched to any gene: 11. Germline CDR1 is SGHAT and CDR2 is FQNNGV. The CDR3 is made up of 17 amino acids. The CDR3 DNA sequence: TGTGCCAGCAGCCAATGGGGTAGCGGGGGACCCACAGATACGCAGTATTTT. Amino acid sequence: CASSQWGSGGPTDTQYF.

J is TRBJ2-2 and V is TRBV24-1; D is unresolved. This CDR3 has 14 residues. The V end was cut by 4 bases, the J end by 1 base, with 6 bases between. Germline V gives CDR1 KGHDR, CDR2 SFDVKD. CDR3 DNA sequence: TGTGCCACCAGTGAGCGCATGAACACCGGGGAGCTGTTTTTT. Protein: CATSERMNTGELFF.